These T cell receptor beta chains were read from a single sample in a study of T cell responses to AZD1222 COVID-19 vaccine. Libraries were prepared by immunoSEQ multiplex PCR; TCRdb keeps only in-frame clonotypes and omits some of them. The sample shows some 94,000 clones, 70% to 90% of them seen only once. Sequenced material: peripheral blood, taken on day 0 of AZD1222 vaccination. The receptor set was obtained from an adult in good health. Both conserved end residues are part of each CDR3. Each record gives: V gene, J gene, clone size, D gene, CDR3 DNA, CDR3 protein. D genes are given only for firm matches. For some rows the clone size is stated as once, few or many, or as a class when expanded; others skip it.

>TRBV3-1/TRBV3-2|TRBJ2-2|once|TRBD2
TGTGCCAGCAGCCAACTTACTAGCGGGACAAACACCGGGGAGCTGTTTTTT
CASSQLTSGTNTGELFF
>TRBV7-2|TRBJ2-3|-|TRBD2
TGTGCCAGCAGCTCCGGACTAGCGGGGAACACAGATACGCAGTATTTT
CASSSGLAGNTDTQYF
>TRBV27|TRBJ1-1|-|-
TGTGCCAGCAGTTTAGCGGGGAACACTGAAGCTTTCTTT
CASSLAGNTEAFF
>TRBV19|TRBJ2-5|-|TRBD2
TGTGCCAGTAGTATAACTGCGGGGGTATTGGAGACCCAGTACTTC
CASSITAGVLETQYF
>TRBV29-1|TRBJ2-5|-|-
TGCAGCGTTGATGACGGGCAAGAGACCCAGTACTTC
CSVDDGQETQYF
>TRBV5-1|TRBJ2-3|-|-
TGCGCCAGCAGCTTGGAGATAATCACAGATACGCAGTATTTT
CASSLEIITDTQYF
>TRBV5-6|TRBJ1-5|-|TRBD1
TGTGCCAGCAGCTTCAGGGACAGGAATCAGCCCCAGCATTTT
CASSFRDRNQPQHF
>TRBV7-8|TRBJ1-4|-|-
TGTGCCAGCAGTTTGACACTAACTAATGAAAAACTGTTTTTT
CASSLTLTNEKLFF
>TRBV5-1|TRBJ2-3|-|-
TGTGCCAGCAGCTTTCGGGACACAGATACGCAGTATTTT
CASSFRDTDTQYF
>TRBV11-2|TRBJ2-7|-|TRBD1
TGTGCCAGCAGCCCCGGGACAGAAAATTACGAGCAGTACTTC
CASSPGTENYEQYF
>TRBV20-1|TRBJ1-1|-|-
TGCAGTGCACAGGGTCTCACTGAAGCTTTCTTT
CSAQGLTEAFF
>TRBV6-2/TRBV6-3|TRBJ1-6|-|-
TGTGCCAGCAGTTCCAGGGATGATTCACCCCTCCACTTT
CASSSRDDSPLHF
>TRBV10-3|TRBJ2-5|-|TRBD1
TGTGCCATCAGTGACGACAGGGGCCAAGAGACCCAGTACTTC
CAISDDRGQETQYF
>TRBV24-1|TRBJ1-5|-|TRBD1
TGTGCCACCAGTGATAGTAGCGACAGGGGGCCGATTCAGCCCCAGCATTTT
CATSDSSDRGPIQPQHF
>TRBV4-1|TRBJ1-5|-|-
TGCGCCAGCAGCCAAGGGGGGTTTTCCTTAAATCAGCCCCAGCATTTT
CASSQGGFSLNQPQHF
>TRBV25-1|TRBJ1-6|-|-
TGTGCCAGCAGTGCCGGGCACCTCAATTCACCCCTCCACTTT
CASSAGHLNSPLHF
>TRBV6-5|TRBJ1-1|once|TRBD1
TGTGCCAGCAGTTACGTGCAGGGGGCCCTTTACACTGAAGCTTTCTTT
CASSYVQGALYTEAFF
>TRBV6-5|TRBJ2-5|-|-
TGTGCCAGCAGGGCAGTCCAAGAGACCCAGTACTTC
CASRAVQETQYF
>TRBV29-1|TRBJ1-2|-|-
TGCAGCGTTGAATTGCAGTCGTACTATGGCTACACCTTC
CSVELQSYYGYTF
>TRBV19|TRBJ1-1|-|-
TGTGCCAGTTTACAGGGTACTGAAGCTTTCTTT
CASLQGTEAFF
>TRBV15|TRBJ1-4|-|-
TGTGCCACCAGCAGAGCCCGGACGAATGAAAAACTGTTTTTT
CATSRARTNEKLFF
>TRBV7-7|TRBJ2-1|-|TRBD2
TGTGCTAGCAGCCCCGGACTAGCGAAGTACAATGAGCAGTTCTTC
CASSPGLAKYNEQFF
>TRBV7-2|TRBJ2-1|-|TRBD1
TGTGCCAGCAGCTTCCGGGACAGGGAAATGGATGAGCAGTTCTTC
CASSFRDREMDEQFF